This T cell receptor (beta chain) was sequenced during a study of blood T cell repertoires in COVID-19. In the study overall: Spain, Italy and the United States supplied samples that represented acute and convalescent COVID-19. T cells, B-cell-depleted T cells, or PBMCs supplied cDNA or gDNA.

V was pared by 4 bases and J by 3 bases, with 14 bases between. There are 14 residues in the CDR3. Germline values: CDR1 SQVTM, CDR2 ANQGSEA. Per the original methods: Nucleated cell counts were estimated from reference gene primer amplification. Using immunoSEQ multiplex PCR, the repertoire was profiled, and TCRdb retains in-frame clones only, with some absent. That table is the source of V, J and clone size, and D and trimming were worked out from the DNA. Among fewer than 60,000 clones listed, around 83% were seen once. This chain links TRBV29-1 with TRBJ2-3; TRBD2 might be the D (5 bases). The sample taken for sequencing was peripheral blood. The sequence came from a man in his fifties or sixties with acute or convalescent COVID-19. The CDR3 DNA reads as TGCAGCGTTGGGTACGCGGAGGTAACAGATACGCAGTATTTT. Translation gives CSVGYAEVTDTQYF.